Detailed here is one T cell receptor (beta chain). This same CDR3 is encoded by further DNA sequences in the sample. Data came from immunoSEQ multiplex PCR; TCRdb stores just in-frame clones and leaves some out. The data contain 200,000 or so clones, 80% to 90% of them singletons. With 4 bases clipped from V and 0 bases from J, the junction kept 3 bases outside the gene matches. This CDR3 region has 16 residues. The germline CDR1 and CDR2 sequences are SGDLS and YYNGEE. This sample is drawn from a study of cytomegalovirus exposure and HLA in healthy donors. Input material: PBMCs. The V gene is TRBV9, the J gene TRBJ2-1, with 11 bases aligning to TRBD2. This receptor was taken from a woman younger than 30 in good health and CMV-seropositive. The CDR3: CASSPLAGGSYNEQFF. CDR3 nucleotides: TGTGCCAGCAGCCCGCTAGCGGGGGGCTCCTACAATGAGCAGTTCTTC.